These 17 T cell receptor beta chains share one sample of origin, sequenced in a study of cytomegalovirus exposure and HLA in healthy donors. The PCR used 60 Vbeta and 13 Jbeta primers. Repertoires were generated with immunoSEQ multiplex PCR, while TCRdb's copy carries only in-frame clones and drops some. The sample carries roughly 150,000 clones, around 80% recorded once. Sequenced: PBMCs. The receptors here all came from a young woman in good health and CMV-seronegative.

The gene calls are TRBV7-9 and TRBJ2-6; D is possibly TRBD2 (7 bases). The V and J ends lost 5 bases and 2 bases respectively, with 19 bases between them. The CDR3 covers 18 residues. In germline, CDR1 is SEHNR, CDR2 FQNEAQ (reference sequence). The CDR3 loop reads CASSQGFGGGPGANVLTF. In nucleotides, the CDR3 is TGTGCCAGCAGCCAAGGCTTTGGCGGGGGCCCTGGGGCCAACGTCCTGACTTTC.

The chain is built from TRBV19 and TRBJ1-2; TRBD1 matches 7 bases. The CDR3 consists of 16 residues. The junction had 13 bases not matched to a gene; V was cut back by 6 bases and J by 3 bases. Germline lookup yields CDR1 LNHDA and CDR2 SQIVND (reference sequence). In DNA form, the CDR3 reads TGTGCCAGTAGGGGACGAGGGTGGGACAGTTACTATGGCTACACCTTC. Translation: CASRGRGWDSYYGYTF.

This rearrangement joins TRBV5-5 to TRBJ1-3; D gene uncertain. Germline CDR1 SGHKS, CDR2 YYEKEE (reference sequence). This CDR3 contains 18 residues. V was pared by 1 base and J by 0 bases, with 17 bases between. The CDR3 protein is CASSLTPIGRPSGNTIYF. The CDR3, as DNA: TGTGCCAGCAGCTTGACCCCAATTGGGAGGCCCTCTGGAAACACCATATATTTT.

This clone was seen once. The V gene is TRBV4-1, the J gene TRBJ1-2; weak D call: TRBD1 (5 bases). Germline V gene lookup returns CDR1 MGHRA and CDR2 YSYEKL. The V end was cut by 3 bases, the J end by 1 base, with 24 bases between. The CDR3 length is 19 residues. This CDR3 reads CASSHASWNTGGYNYGYTF. The DNA of the CDR3 is TGCGCCAGCAGCCATGCGAGCTGGAATACAGGCGGTTATAACTATGGCTACACCTTC.

V gene TRBV4-1 combines with J gene TRBJ2-1, with TRBD1 matching 8 bases. There are 15 residues in the CDR3. V shed 7 bases, J shed 5 bases, and the junction held 10 bases outside the gene matches. CDR1 and CDR2 (germline): MGHRA, YSYEKL. CDR3 sequence reads: CASTLRTGPDNEQFF. The CDR3 DNA follows: TGCGCCAGCACCCTCCGGACAGGGCCTGACAATGAGCAGTTCTTC.

V usage is TRBV18 and J usage is TRBJ2-1; a weak D match, TRBD2 (5 bases). Trimming cost V 4 bases and J 8 bases, with 12 bases left between them. There are 13 residues in the CDR3. Germline values: CDR1 KGHSH, CDR2 LQKENI. CDR3 residues: CASSLRVLDEQFF. The CDR3 region has the DNA TGTGCCAGCTCACTGAGGGTTTTGGATGAGCAGTTCTTC.

This chain uses TRBV6-1 with TRBJ2-7; no clear D. CDR3 size: 13 residues. V lost 5 bases and J 0 bases, leaving 8 bases between the germline ends. The V gene's germline CDR1 is MNHNS and CDR2 SASEGT. Here the CDR3 reads CASSQSSSYEQYF. The CDR3 DNA follows: TGTGCCAGCAGTCAATCTAGCTCCTACGAGCAGTACTTC.

This chain uses TRBV19 with TRBJ2-1; D possibly corresponds to TRBD1 (5 bases). Per germline, CDR1 LNHDA and CDR2 SQIVND (reference sequence). The CDR3 loop spans 16 amino acids. Trimming removed 4 bases from V and 3 bases from J, with 16 bases in between. CDR3 DNA sequence: TGTGCCAGTAGTAAAACTTCAGGGTCTTACTACAATGAGCAGTTCTTC. This codes for CASSKTSGSYYNEQFF. Together with reference TRBV19 and TRBJ2-1, the CDR3 gives the full variable domain: DGGITQSPKYLFRKEGQNVTLSCEQNLNHDAMYWYRQDPGQGLRLIYYSQIVNDFQKGDIAEGYSVSREKKESFPLTVTSAQKNPTAFYLCASSKTSGSYYNEQFFGPGTRLTVL.

V usage is TRBV28 and J usage is TRBJ2-7; 11 bases fit TRBD1. After removal of 7 bases from V and 6 bases from J, the junction contained 8 bases not matched to a gene. The CDR3 sequence is 14 residues long. CDR1 is MDHEN, CDR2 SYDVKM, per germline. The CDR3 DNA follows: TGTGCCAGCAATCGGGACAGGGGGATCGGCGAGCAGTACTTC. This sequence encodes CASNRDRGIGEQYF.

The V gene is TRBV6-5, the J gene TRBJ2-5; 10 bases agree with TRBD1. The germline CDR1 and CDR2 sequences are MNHEY and SVGAGI. There are 15 residues in the CDR3. J was trimmed by 5 bases and V by 5 bases; bases with no gene match: 8. For the CDR3, the DNA is TGTGCCAGCAGTAACCGGGACAGGGGAAGCGAGACCCAGTACTTC. Amino acid sequence: CASSNRDRGSETQYF.

This rearrangement joins TRBV7-2 to TRBJ1-2; 9 bases agree with TRBD1. V dropped 3 bases and J dropped 8; count of bases not matched to a gene: 10. Germline V gene lookup returns CDR1 SGHTA and CDR2 FQGNSA. This CDR3 has 15 amino acids. CDR3 coding DNA: TGTGCCAGCAGCTTGAAACCGGGACAGGGTATGGGCTACACCTTC. Translation gives CASSLKPGQGMGYTF.

The chain employs TRBV11-3 and TRBJ2-5; maybe TRBD2 (5 bases). CDR1 is SGHNT, CDR2 YENEEA, per germline. Trimming pared 5 bases from V and 2 bases from J, leaving 12 bases between. There are 14 residues in the CDR3. CDR3 nucleotide sequence: TGTGCCAGCAGCCGGGCGGCGGGTCAAGAGACCCAGTACTTC. Residues: CASSRAAGQETQYF.

The chain uses TRBV2 and TRBJ1-5; no clear D gene. The CDR3 totals 15 residues. V lost 5 bases and J 4 bases, leaving 15 bases between the germline ends. The germline V gene encodes CDR1 SNHLY and CDR2 FYNNEI. The CDR3 DNA follows: TGTGCCAGCAGTATTGACACCCTCCTAAATCAGCCCCAGCATTTT. Its translation is CASSIDTLLNQPQHF. Full variable domain (outside the CDR3, taken from reference TRBV2 and TRBJ1-5): EPEVTQTPSHQVTQMGQEVILRCVPISNHLYFYWYRQILGQKVEFLVSFYNNEISEKSEIFDDQFSVERPDGSNFTLKIRSTKLEDSAMYFCASSIDTLLNQPQHFGDGTRLSIL.

V gene TRBV6-1 combines with J gene TRBJ1-2, with 11 bases matching TRBD1. The V segment lost 0 bases and the J segment 5 bases; nucleotides outside the gene matches: 5. The CDR3 runs 16 residues. CDR1 and CDR2 from the germline V gene are MNHNS and SASEGT. The CDR3 DNA reads as TGTGCCAGCAGTGAAGCGGGGGACAGGGGGGTTTATGGCTACACCTTC. Protein: CASSEAGDRGVYGYTF.

The chain couples TRBV29-1 to TRBJ1-5; weak D call: TRBD1 (5 bases). CDR1 and CDR2 from the germline V gene are SQVTM and ANQGSEA. This CDR3 is 15 amino acids long. Between the trimmed V and J ends, which lost 4 bases and 3 bases, there was a span of 16 bases. CDR3 sequence reads: CSVATQGGPNQPQHF. The CDR3 DNA is TGCAGCGTTGCCACGCAGGGAGGCCCCAATCAGCCCCAGCATTTT.

The rearrangement uses TRBV6-5 and TRBJ2-1; 7 bases are a match to TRBD1. Germline-derived CDR1 and CDR2 are MNHEY and SVGAGI. Trimming removed 5 bases from V and 5 bases from J; junction bases left unmatched: 3. This CDR3 has 13 amino acids. The CDR3 nucleotides read TGTGCCAGCAGTGAGGGGGCGCACAATGAGCAGTTCTTC. Translation: CASSEGAHNEQFF.

The chain couples TRBV6-5 to TRBJ2-7; D call uncertain. This CDR3 region has 15 residues. CDR1 and CDR2 (germline): MNHEY, SVGAGI. Trimming took off 6 bases at V and 2 bases at J, with 17 bases between the two ends. CDR3 sequence: CASSPSVLLTYEQYF. DNA for the CDR3: TGTGCCAGCAGCCCTTCAGTTCTTCTCACCTACGAGCAGTACTTC.